The clone carrying this TCR beta chain was found a few times. Its antigen remains unknown. These data originate in a study of breast tumors, draining lymph nodes, adjacent tissues. Samples came from axillary lymph nodes draining the breast cancer. The CDR3 is 13 amino acids. V was trimmed by 4 bases and J by 8 bases, leaving 15 bases between them. CDR1 and CDR2 (germline): SGHAT, FQDESV (reference sequence). Study-wide results and caveats: Compared with basal-like, luminal-like tumors shared significantly more repertoire with nontumor tissue. Findings are consistent with lymph node origin and intratumoral expansion of most tumor T cells. Tumor repertoires ranked between lymph nodes and nontumor tissue in diversity, with V and J gene preferences. Tumor T cell lymph node origin was a supported hypothesis, not proven.

TCRdb used MiXCR to reprocess the multiplex PCR reads, holding one entry per CDR3 protein. The repertoire consists of approximately 170,000 distinct CDR3 sequences, with 30% to 35% occurring once and the leading ten covering 4.3%. The chain links TRBV11-1 to TRBJ2-7, with D possibly being TRBD1 or TRBD2 (5 bases each). The TCR sequence derives from a female donor with breast cancer. Some clones in this sample may be carry-over from other donors' samples. Sequenced material: axillary lymph node tissue. CDR3 nucleotide sequence: TGTGCCAGCAGCTGGGACGACTCCGCCCAGCAGTACTTC. Amino acid sequence: CASSWDDSAQQYF.